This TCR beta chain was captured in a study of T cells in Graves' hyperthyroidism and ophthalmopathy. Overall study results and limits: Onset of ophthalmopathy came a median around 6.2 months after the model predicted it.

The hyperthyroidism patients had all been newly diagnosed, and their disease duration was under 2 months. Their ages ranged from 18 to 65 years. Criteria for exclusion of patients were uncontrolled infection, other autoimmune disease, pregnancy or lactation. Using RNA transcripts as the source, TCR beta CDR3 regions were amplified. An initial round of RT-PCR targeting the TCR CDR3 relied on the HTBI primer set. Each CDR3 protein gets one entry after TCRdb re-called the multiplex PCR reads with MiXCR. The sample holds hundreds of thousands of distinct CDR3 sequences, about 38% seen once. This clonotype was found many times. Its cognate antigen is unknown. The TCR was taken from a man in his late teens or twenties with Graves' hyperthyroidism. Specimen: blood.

For the CDR3, the DNA is TGTGCCACCAGCAGAGATCTAAGCTTATATGGCTACACCTTC. Amino acids: CATSRDLSLYGYTF. The chain combines TRBV15 with TRBJ1-2; no reliable D call. V was pared by 0 bases and J by 5 bases, with 10 bases between. CDR3 size: 14 residues. The V gene's germline CDR1 is LNHNV and CDR2 YYDKDF (reference sequence).